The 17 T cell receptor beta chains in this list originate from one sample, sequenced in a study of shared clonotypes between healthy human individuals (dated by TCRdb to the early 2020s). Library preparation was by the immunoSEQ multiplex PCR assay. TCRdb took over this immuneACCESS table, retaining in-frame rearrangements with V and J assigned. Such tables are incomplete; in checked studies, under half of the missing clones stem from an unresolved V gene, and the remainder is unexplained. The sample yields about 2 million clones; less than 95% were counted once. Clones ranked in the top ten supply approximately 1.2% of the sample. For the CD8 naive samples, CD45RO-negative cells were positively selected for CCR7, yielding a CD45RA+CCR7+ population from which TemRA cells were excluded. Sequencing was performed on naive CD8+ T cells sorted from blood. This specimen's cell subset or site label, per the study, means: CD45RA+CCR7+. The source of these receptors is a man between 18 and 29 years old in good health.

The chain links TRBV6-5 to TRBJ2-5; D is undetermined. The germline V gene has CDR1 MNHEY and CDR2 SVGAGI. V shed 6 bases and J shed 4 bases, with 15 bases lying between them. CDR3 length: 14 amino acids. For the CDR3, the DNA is TGTGCCAGCAGCTCCGTGGGGTCGGGAGAGACCCAGTACTTC. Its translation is CASSSVGSGETQYF.

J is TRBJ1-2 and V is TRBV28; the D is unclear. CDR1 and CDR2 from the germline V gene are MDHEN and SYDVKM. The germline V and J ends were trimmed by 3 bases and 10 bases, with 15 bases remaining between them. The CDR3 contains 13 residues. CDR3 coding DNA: TGTGCCAGCAGTTTTATCGAGGTAAAGACCTACACCTTC. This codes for CASSFIEVKTYTF.

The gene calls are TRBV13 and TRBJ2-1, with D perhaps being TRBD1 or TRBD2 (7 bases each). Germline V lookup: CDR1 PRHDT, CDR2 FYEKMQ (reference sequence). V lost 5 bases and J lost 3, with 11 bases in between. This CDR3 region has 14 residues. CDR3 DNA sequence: TGTGCCAGCAGCGCAGGGGGGGACTACAATGAGCAGTTCTTC. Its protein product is CASSAGGDYNEQFF.

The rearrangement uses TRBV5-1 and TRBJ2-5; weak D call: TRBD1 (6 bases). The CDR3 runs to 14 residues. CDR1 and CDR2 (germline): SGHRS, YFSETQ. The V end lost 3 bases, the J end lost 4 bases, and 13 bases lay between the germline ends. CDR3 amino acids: CASSSQGFGETQYF. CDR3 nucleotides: TGCGCCAGCAGCTCCCAGGGGTTCGGAGAGACCCAGTACTTC.

CDR3 sequence: CASSSADSGGLETQYF. CDR3 coding DNA: TGCGCCAGCAGCTCCGCCGATTCAGGGGGACTGGAGACCCAGTACTTC. This chain links TRBV5-1 with TRBJ2-5; D is possibly TRBD1 (7 bases). Trimming stripped 3 bases from V and 5 bases from J, with 20 bases between. The CDR3 spans 16 residues. Looked up from germline, CDR1 is SGHRS and CDR2 is YFSETQ.

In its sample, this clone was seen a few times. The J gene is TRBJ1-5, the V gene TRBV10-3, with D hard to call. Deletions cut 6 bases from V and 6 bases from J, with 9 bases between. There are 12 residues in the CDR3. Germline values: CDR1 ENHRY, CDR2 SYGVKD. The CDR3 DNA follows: TGTGCCATCAGGGCCTTGGGTCAGCCCCAGCATTTT. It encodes CAIRALGQPQHF.

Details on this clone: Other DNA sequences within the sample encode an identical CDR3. CDR3 sequence (DNA): TGCAGCGTTTGGACCTACGAGCAGTACTTC. It encodes CSVWTYEQYF. This chain links TRBV29-1 with TRBJ2-7; no definite D call. The V and J ends lost 5 bases and 2 bases respectively, with 4 bases between them. The CDR3 runs 10 residues. Looked up from germline, CDR1 is SQVTM and CDR2 is ANQGSEA.

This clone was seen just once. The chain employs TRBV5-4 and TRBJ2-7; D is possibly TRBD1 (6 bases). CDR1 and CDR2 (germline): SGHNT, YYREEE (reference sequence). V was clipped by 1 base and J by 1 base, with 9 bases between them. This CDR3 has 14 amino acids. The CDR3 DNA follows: TGTGCCAGCAGCTTGCAGGGGACGTCCTACGAGCAGTACTTC. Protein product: CASSLQGTSYEQYF.

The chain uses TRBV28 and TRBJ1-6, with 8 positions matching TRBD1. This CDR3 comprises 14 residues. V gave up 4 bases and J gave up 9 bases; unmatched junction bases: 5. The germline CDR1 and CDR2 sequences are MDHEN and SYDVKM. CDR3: CASSSDRDVSPLHF. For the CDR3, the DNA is TGTGCCAGCAGTTCGGACAGGGACGTTTCACCCCTCCACTTT.

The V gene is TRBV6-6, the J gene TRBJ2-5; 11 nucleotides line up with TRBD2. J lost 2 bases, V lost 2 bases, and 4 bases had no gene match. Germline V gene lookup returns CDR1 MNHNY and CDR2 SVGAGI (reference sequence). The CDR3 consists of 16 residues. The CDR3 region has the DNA TGTGCCAGCAGTTACGGGACTAGCGGTCGGCAAGAGACCCAGTACTTC. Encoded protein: CASSYGTSGRQETQYF.

The CDR3 DNA is TGTGCCTGGAGTGTAGGGGACTACTACTACAATGAGCAGTTCTTC. Protein: CAWSVGDYYYNEQFF. The V and J genes are TRBV30 and TRBJ2-1, with TRBD2 identical over 7 bases. CDR1 and CDR2 (germline): GTSNPN, SVGIG (reference sequence). Trimming cost V 0 bases and J 3 bases; bases outside gene matches: 5. This CDR3 spans 15 amino acids.

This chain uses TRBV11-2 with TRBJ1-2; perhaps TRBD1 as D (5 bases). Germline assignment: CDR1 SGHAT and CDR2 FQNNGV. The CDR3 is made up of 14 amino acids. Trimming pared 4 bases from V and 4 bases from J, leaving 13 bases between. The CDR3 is CASSSTTELYGYTF. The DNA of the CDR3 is TGTGCCAGCAGCTCGACGACAGAACTCTATGGCTACACCTTC.

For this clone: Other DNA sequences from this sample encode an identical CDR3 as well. The CDR3 bases are TGTGCCAGCAGTGACGGGGGGACTGAAGCTTTCTTT. As protein: CASSDGGTEAFF. The rearrangement links TRBV25-1 to TRBJ1-1; maybe TRBD1 (5 bases). The ends were cut back, 3 bases at V and 5 bases at J, with 7 bases in the middle. This CDR3 has 12 amino acids. CDR1 is MGHDK, CDR2 SYGVNS, per germline.

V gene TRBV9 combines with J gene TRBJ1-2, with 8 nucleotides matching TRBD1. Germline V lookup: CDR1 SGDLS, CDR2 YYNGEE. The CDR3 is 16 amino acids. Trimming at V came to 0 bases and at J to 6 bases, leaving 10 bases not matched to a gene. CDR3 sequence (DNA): TGTGCCAGCAGCGTAGCGGTGGACAGGGAAAGTGATGGCTACACCTTC. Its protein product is CASSVAVDRESDGYTF.

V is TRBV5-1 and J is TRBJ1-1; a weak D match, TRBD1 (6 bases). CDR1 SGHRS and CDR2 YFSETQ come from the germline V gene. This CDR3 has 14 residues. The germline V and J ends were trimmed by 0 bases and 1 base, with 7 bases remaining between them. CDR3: CASSLGQANTEAFF. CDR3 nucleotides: TGCGCCAGCAGCTTGGGACAGGCGAACACTGAAGCTTTCTTT.

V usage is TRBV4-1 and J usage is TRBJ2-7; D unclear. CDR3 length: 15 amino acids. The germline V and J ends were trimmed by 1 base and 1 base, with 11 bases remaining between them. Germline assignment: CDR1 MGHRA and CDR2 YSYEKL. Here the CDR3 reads CASSQVYPVSYEQYF. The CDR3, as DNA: TGCGCCAGCAGCCAAGTTTACCCAGTTTCCTACGAGCAGTACTTC.

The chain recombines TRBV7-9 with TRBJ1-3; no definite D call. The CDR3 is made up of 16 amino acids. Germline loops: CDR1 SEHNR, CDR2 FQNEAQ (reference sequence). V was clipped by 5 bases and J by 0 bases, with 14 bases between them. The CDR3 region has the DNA TGTGCCAGCAGCACAAGCGTTCAAAGCTCTGGAAACACCATATATTTT. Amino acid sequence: CASSTSVQSSGNTIYF.